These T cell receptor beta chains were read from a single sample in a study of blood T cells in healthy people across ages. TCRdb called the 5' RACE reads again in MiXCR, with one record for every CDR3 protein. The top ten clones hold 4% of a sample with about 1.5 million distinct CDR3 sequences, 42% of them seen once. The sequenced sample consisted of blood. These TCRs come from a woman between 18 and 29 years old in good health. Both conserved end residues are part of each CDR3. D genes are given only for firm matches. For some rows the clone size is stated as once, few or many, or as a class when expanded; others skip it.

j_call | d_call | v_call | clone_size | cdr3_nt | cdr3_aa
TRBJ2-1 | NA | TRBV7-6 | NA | TGTGCCAGCAGCTGGGGGAAAAGCTTTGTCAATGAGCAGTTCTTC | CASSWGKSFVNEQFF
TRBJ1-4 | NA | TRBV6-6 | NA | TGTGCCAGCAGTTACCCGACGCCTACGACTTATGAAAAACTGTTTTTT | CASSYPTPTTYEKLFF
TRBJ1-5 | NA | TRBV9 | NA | TGTGCCAGCAGTGGGGCCCTGGCCAATCAGCCCCAGCATTTT | CASSGALANQPQHF
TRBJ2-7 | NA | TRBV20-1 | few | TGCAGTGCGGCTAGGATCCATGAGCAGTACTTC | CSAARIHEQYF
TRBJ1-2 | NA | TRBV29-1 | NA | TGCAGCGTTGAAGCCCCCAGCAACTATGGCTACACCTTC | CSVEAPSNYGYTF
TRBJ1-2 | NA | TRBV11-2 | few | TGTGCCAGCAGCTTAGGGACAATGGCAGGGATTAACTATGGCTACACCTTC | CASSLGTMAGINYGYTF
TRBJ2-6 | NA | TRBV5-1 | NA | TGCGCCAGCAGCTTGGGTGGGGGACTTCTAAGCTCTGGGGCCAACGTCCTGACTTTC | CASSLGGGLLSSGANVLTF
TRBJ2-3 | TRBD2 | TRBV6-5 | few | TGTGCCAGCAGTTACTCTGCGGGGGGGCTCACAGATACGCAGTATTTT | CASSYSAGGLTDTQYF
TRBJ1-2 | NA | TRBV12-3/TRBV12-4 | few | TGTGCCAGCAGTTCACCTGAAGACACCGGTAGGGGTGGCTACACCTTC | CASSSPEDTGRGGYTF
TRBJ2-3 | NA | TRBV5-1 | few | TGCGCCAGCAGACCCTCAGATAGCACAGATACGCAGTATTTT | CASRPSDSTDTQYF
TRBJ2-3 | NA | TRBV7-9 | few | TGTGCCAGCAGTTATGTCAACACAGATACGCAGTATTTT | CASSYVNTDTQYF
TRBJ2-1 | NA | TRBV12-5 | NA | TGTGCTAGTACGGGGGTTGGCGAGCTAACCTCCTACAATGAGCAGTTCTTC | CASTGVGELTSYNEQFF
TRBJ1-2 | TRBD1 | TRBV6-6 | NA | TGTGCCAGCAGTCACTTCCGGGACAGGGTCTATGGCTACACCTTC | CASSHFRDRVYGYTF
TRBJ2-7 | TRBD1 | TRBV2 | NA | TGTGCCAGCAGCGCCCTGACAGGGGGCTACAATGAGCAGTACTTC | CASSALTGGYNEQYF
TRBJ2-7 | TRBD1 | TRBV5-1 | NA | TGCGCCGGCAGCATCGGGACAGTAGACAATGAGCAGTACTTC | CAGSIGTVDNEQYF
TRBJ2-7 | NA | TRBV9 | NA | TGTGCCAGCAGCGTAGACAGGTACTCCTACGAGCAGTACTTC | CASSVDRYSYEQYF
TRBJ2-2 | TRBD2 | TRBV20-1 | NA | TGCAGTGCTGGCCGGGGACTAGCGGACACCGGGGAGCTGTTTTTT | CSAGRGLADTGELFF
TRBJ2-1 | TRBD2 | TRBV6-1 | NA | TGTGCCAGCCCCGGGATAGCGGGGAAGAAACCTAACCCTATTTACAATGAGCAGTTCTTC | CASPGIAGKKPNPIYNEQFF
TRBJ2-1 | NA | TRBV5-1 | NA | TGCGCCAGCTCACCCCGCCCACAAGGGTTGGAGACCCAGTTCTTC | CASSPRPQGLETQFF
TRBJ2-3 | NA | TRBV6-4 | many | TGTGCCAGCAGTGACCGCACAGATACGCAGTATTTT | CASSDRTDTQYF
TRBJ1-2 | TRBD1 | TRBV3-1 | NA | TGTGCCAGCAGCCCGCGACAGGGACACGGCTACACCTTC | CASSPRQGHGYTF
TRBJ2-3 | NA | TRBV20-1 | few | TGCAGTGCTACAACGGGGGCTGCAGATACGCAGTATTTT | CSATTGAADTQYF
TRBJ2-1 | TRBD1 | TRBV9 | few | TGTGCCAGCAGTTGGGACAGCCGTTGGTACAATGAGCAGTTCTTC | CASSWDSRWYNEQFF
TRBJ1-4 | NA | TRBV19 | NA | TGTGCCACTCAGGATGGAGGCATTAATGAAGAACTGTTTTTT | CATQDGGINEELFF
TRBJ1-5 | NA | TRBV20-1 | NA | TGCAGTGCTAGGGGAGGGACTCAGCCCCAGCATTTT | CSARGGTQPQHF
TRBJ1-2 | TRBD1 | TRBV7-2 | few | TGTGCCAGCAGCTTAGGCCCGACAGGGTATGACTATGGCTACACCTTC | CASSLGPTGYDYGYTF
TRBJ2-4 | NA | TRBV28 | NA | TGTGCCAGCAGTTTATCCGGGACCACCCGCGACATTCAGTACTTC | CASSLSGTTRDIQYF
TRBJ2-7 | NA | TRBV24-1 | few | TGTGCCACCAGTGACCCACAGGGCTACGAGCAGTACTTC | CATSDPQGYEQYF
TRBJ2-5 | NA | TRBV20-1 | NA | TGCAGTGCTAGAGATGTGGGGACTGCGTGGTTTCAGTACTTC | CSARDVGTAWFQYF